The clone carrying this TCR beta chain has at least ten counts. Its antigen is as yet unknown. The time point is: longitudinal time-point 1 (baseline). The CDR3 is made up of 14 amino acids. The V end lost 0 bases, the J end lost 0 bases, and 8 bases lay between the germline ends. Germline CDR1 reads DFQATT; CDR2 reads SNEGSKA (reference sequence). These data belong to a study of neurological immune-mediated disorders. Study observations and caveats: Expansion of TCR clones was greatest in HTLV-1-associated myelopathy and smallest in multiple sclerosis, where it fell below that of healthy controls.

TCRdb recomputed calls from the 5' RACE reads with MiXCR, one row per CDR3 protein. The data hold around 49,000 distinct CDR3 sequences, with 9% to 10% observed a single time. The chain couples TRBV20-1 to TRBJ2-5, with D uncertain. The receptor was isolated from a woman in her 40s in good health. The sequenced material came from PBMCs. CDR3 bases: TGCAGTGCTAGAGAGGATCCGTACCAAGAGACCCAGTACTTC. Translating gives CSAREDPYQETQYF.